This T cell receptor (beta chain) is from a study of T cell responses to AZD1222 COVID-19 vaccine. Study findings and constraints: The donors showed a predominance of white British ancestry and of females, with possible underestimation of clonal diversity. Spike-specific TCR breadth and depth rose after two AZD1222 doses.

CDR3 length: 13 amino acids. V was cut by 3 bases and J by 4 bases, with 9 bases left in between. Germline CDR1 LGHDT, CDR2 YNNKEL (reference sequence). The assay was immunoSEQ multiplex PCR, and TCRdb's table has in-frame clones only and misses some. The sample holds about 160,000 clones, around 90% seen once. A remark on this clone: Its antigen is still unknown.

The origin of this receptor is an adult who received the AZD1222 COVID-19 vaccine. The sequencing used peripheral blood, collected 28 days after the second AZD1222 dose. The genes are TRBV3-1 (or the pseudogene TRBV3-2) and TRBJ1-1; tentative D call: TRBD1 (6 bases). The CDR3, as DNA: TGTGCCAGCAGCCAGGGGGCGAGCACTGAAGCTTTCTTT. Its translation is CASSQGASTEAFF.